The clone carrying this T cell receptor (beta chain) was found once. Its antigen remains unidentified. The data derive from a study of T cells in localized non-small cell lung cancer. TCRdb keeps only in-frame clones here, not all; method: immunoSEQ multiplex PCR. The table has tens of thousands of clones, about 91% seen once. Germline values: CDR1 SGHTA, CDR2 FQGNSA. Trimming cost V 6 bases and J 3 bases; bases outside gene matches: 3. The CDR3 has 14 residues. Study-level points and caveats: Highest T cell clonality was seen in uninvolved adjacent lung, surpassing that measured in tumor. Median detection of top 100 tumor clones in adjacent lung was about 52 clones. In the blood, greater T cell density corresponded to longer overall survival.

This sequence joins TRBV7-2 and TRBJ2-5, with 11 bases fitting TRBD2. This specimen consisted of peripheral blood, obtained before any cancer treatment. The TCR comes from a man aged 40 to 70 with stage I squamous cell lung carcinoma. CDR3 DNA: TGTGCCAGCAGGCAGACTAGCGGGGAAGAGACCCAGTACTTC. Translated: CASRQTSGEETQYF.